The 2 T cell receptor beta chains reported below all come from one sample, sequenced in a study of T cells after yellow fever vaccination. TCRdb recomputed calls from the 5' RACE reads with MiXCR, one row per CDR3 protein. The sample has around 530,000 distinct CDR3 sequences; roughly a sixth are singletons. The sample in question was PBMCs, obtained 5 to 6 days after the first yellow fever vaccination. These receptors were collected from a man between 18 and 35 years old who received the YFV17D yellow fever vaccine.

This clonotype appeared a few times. CDR3 sequence (DNA): TGTGCCAGCAGTTACGGTGGACAGGGAGTTAATGAGCAGTTCTTC. Protein: CASSYGGQGVNEQFF. This chain uses TRBV6-2 or TRBV6-3 with TRBJ2-1, with 8 bases aligning to TRBD1. Germline V gives CDR1 MNHEY, CDR2 SVGEGT. CDR3 length: 15 amino acids. V gave up 2 bases and J gave up 7 bases; unmatched junction bases: 7.

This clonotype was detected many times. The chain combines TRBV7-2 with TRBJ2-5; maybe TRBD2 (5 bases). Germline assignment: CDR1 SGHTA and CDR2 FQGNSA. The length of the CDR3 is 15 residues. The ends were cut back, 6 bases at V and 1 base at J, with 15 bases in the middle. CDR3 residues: CASSGVRGLQETQYF. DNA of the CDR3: TGTGCCAGCAGTGGGGTTAGAGGGCTCCAAGAGACCCAGTACTTC.